This entry lists 19 T cell receptor beta chains sequenced from one sample in a study of patients and donors after allogeneic stem cell transplantation. TCRdb independently ran MiXCR on the RT-PCR reads; one entry per CDR3 protein. Of roughly 190,000 distinct CDR3 sequences in the sample, around two fifths were seen once. Sequenced: blood, either unsorted or a sorted T cell fraction (not recorded which). These receptors were taken from a human donor who was either an allogeneic HSCT recipient or a stem cell or donor lymphocyte infusion donor (not recorded which). It is not recorded whose cells these are; they may come from a transplant donor.

This chain connects TRBV6-6 to TRBJ2-3; D is uncertain. The CDR3 contains 12 residues. V lost 5 bases and J lost 2, with 5 bases in between. Germline V lookup: CDR1 MNHNY, CDR2 SVGAGI (reference sequence). The CDR3 sequence is CASSPHTDTQYF. For the CDR3, the DNA is TGTGCCAGCAGTCCCCACACAGATACGCAGTATTTT.

J is TRBJ2-1 and V is TRBV12-3 or TRBV12-4, with TRBD2 matching 8 bases. CDR3 length equals 15 residues. Trimming at V came to 5 bases and at J to 4 bases, leaving 7 bases not matched to a gene. The CDR3 DNA reads TGTGCCAGCAGTGACACTAGCGGAGAATACAATGAGCAGTTCTTC. Protein product: CASSDTSGEYNEQFF.

This clonotype was seen only once. The chain joins TRBV28 to TRBJ1-1; 10 bases line up with TRBD1. The length of the CDR3 is 15 residues. Looked up from germline, CDR1 is MDHEN and CDR2 is SYDVKM. Losses at the gene ends were 3 bases for V and 3 bases for J; bases not matched to a gene: 4. CDR3 sequence reads: CASSFIGTGDTEAFF. The CDR3, as DNA: TGTGCCAGCAGTTTCATCGGGACAGGGGACACTGAAGCTTTCTTT.

The chain carries TRBV7-2 and TRBJ2-5; 8 bases align to TRBD2. CDR3 size: 16 residues. The trim removed 4 bases at V and 4 bases at J, leaving 11 bases unmatched. From germline, CDR1 is SGHTA and CDR2 FQGNSA. The CDR3 sequence is CASSSTPGTSRETQYF. CDR3 DNA: TGTGCCAGCAGCTCCACCCCAGGGACTAGTAGAGAGACCCAGTACTTC.

Concerning this clonotype: The junction and the germline gene differ at one end; a read error may be behind it. The V gene is TRBV5-1, the J gene TRBJ1-2; D is unclear. The CDR3 runs to 12 residues. The germline CDR1 and CDR2 sequences are SGHRS and YFSETQ. The CDR3 spells CASSSTPGGCTF. The CDR3 DNA reads as TGCGCCAGCAGCTCGACCCCGGGAGGCTGCACCTTC.

This rearrangement joins TRBV3-1 to TRBJ1-2, with a tentative D call TRBD1 (6 bases). Per germline, CDR1 LGHDT and CDR2 YNNKEL (reference sequence). V lost 0 bases and J lost 2, with 7 bases in between. The CDR3 totals 14 residues. The CDR3 sequence is CASSQETGNYGYTF. CDR3 sequence (DNA): TGTGCCAGCAGCCAAGAGACAGGAAACTATGGCTACACCTTC.

Comment on this clonotype: One base away lies a much larger clone, so this may be a sequencing read error. This chain connects TRBV5-1 to TRBJ1-1; D gene ambiguous. Germline V gene data show CDR1 as SGHRS and CDR2 as YFSETQ. The CDR3 runs 15 residues. The CDR3 DNA follows: TGCGCCAGCAGCTTACGGGTAATGGTGAACACTAAAGCTTTCTTT. The encoded protein is CASSLRVMVNTKAFF.

As for this clonotype: As the CDR3 is not closed by the conserved phenylalanine or tryptophan, this likely results from a read error. The chain uses TRBV14 and TRBJ2-3, with D tentatively TRBD2 (6 bases). Germline CDR1 reads SGHDN; CDR2 reads FVKESK. This CDR3 is 16 amino acids long. The V and J ends lost 0 bases and 4 bases respectively, with 14 bases between them. The CDR3 DNA sequence: TGTGCCAGCAGCCAAGATATACCCCCGGGGGCAGATACGCAGTATTCT. Its translation is CASSQDIPPGADTQYS.

This chain joins TRBV6-5 and TRBJ2-3; 8 bases are shared with TRBD1. Trimming cost V 6 bases and J 6 bases; bases outside gene matches: 2. CDR1 MNHEY and CDR2 SVGAGI come from the germline V gene. The CDR3 runs 12 residues. The CDR3 sequence is CASSRQGDTQYF. The CDR3 DNA reads as TGTGCCAGCAGCCGACAGGGGGATACGCAGTATTTT.

The chain has TRBV7-3 and TRBJ1-1; D is ambiguous. The V and J ends lost 5 bases and 7 bases respectively, with 14 bases between them. Germline assignment: CDR1 SGHTA and CDR2 FQGTGA. The CDR3 is 13 amino acids. For the CDR3, the DNA is TGTGCCAGCAGCCCCCTGGGAGCGGGTGAAGCTTTCTTT. Translated: CASSPLGAGEAFF.

In its sample, this clonotype was seen a few times. The chain is built from TRBV27 and TRBJ2-2, with 10 nucleotides matching TRBD1. Per germline, CDR1 MNHEY and CDR2 SMNVEV (reference sequence). V trimming: 6 bases; J trimming: 4 bases; junction bases outside the gene matches: 2. The CDR3 is 14 residues long. The CDR3 here is CASRRDRGTGELFF. The DNA for the CDR3 is TGTGCCAGCAGGCGGGACAGGGGCACCGGGGAGCTGTTTTTT.

The V call is TRBV27, the J call TRBJ2-1; the D gene is possibly TRBD2 (5 bases). The V end lost 6 bases, the J end lost 8 bases, and 11 bases lay between the germline ends. CDR1 MNHEY and CDR2 SMNVEV come from the germline V gene (reference sequence). The CDR3 is 12 amino acids. The CDR3 spells CASSTRMDEQFF. CDR3 DNA sequence: TGTGCCAGCAGCACTAGGATGGATGAGCAGTTCTTC.

This rearrangement joins TRBV5-6 to TRBJ2-1; D remains ambiguous. V was shortened by 1 base and J by 6 bases, with 8 bases between the two germline ends. CDR3 length: 13 amino acids. Germline-derived CDR1 and CDR2 are SGHDT and YYEEEE. This CDR3 reads CASSLHGINEQFF. Written as DNA, the CDR3 is TGTGCCAGCAGCTTGCACGGAATCAATGAGCAGTTCTTC. The full variable domain, in which reference TRBV5-6 and TRBJ2-1 provide the parts outside the CDR3, is DAGVTQSPTHLIKTRGQQVTLRCSPKSGHDTVSWYQQALGQGPQFIFQYYEEEERQRGNFPDRFSGHQFPNYSSELNVNALLLGDSALYLCASSLHGINEQFFGPGTRLTVL.

The rearrangement links TRBV12-3 or TRBV12-4 to TRBJ2-7; 11 bases match TRBD2. The CDR3 runs 14 residues. Unmatched junction bases numbered 4, after V lost 3 bases and J lost 6 bases. The CDR3 sequence: CASSFRLAGGEQYF. The CDR3 DNA sequence: TGTGCCAGCAGTTTCCGCCTAGCGGGAGGCGAGCAGTACTTC.

This clonotype was counted only a few times. This sequence joins TRBV18 and TRBJ1-3; tentatively, D is TRBD1 (5 bases). V was clipped by 3 bases and J by 8 bases, with 14 bases between them. The CDR3 runs 14 residues. The germline V gene has CDR1 KGHSH and CDR2 LQKENI. The CDR3 region is CASSPSGSGDTIYF. CDR3 in DNA: TGTGCCAGCTCACCCTCAGGGTCGGGAGACACCATATATTTT.

This chain links TRBV4-3 with TRBJ2-7, with 8 bases matching TRBD2. There are 16 residues in the CDR3. V lost 3 bases, J lost 2 bases, and 9 bases stayed unmatched. CDR1 is LGHNA, CDR2 YSLEER, per germline. The CDR3 here is CASSQDPGTRAYEQYF. The CDR3 DNA is TGCGCCAGCAGCCAGGACCCCGGGACTAGAGCCTACGAGCAGTACTTC.

The CDR3 region is CASSLVSRTDTQYF. Written as DNA, the CDR3 is TGTGCCAGCAGCTTAGTCAGCCGCACAGATACGCAGTATTTT. This chain uses TRBV7-2 with TRBJ2-3; no definite D call. The CDR3 spans 14 residues. V was clipped by 1 base and J by 1 base, with 6 bases between them. Germline assignment: CDR1 SGHTA and CDR2 FQGNSA. The full variable domain, with the rest looked up from reference TRBV7-2 and TRBJ2-3, is GAGVSQSPSNKVTEKGKDVELRCDPISGHTALYWYRQSLGQGLEFLIYFQGNSAPDKSGLPSDRFSAERTGGSVSTLTIQRTQQEDSAVYLCASSLVSRTDTQYFGPGTRLTVL.

This clonotype appeared a few times. This chain joins TRBV5-5 and TRBJ1-1; unclear D gene. The CDR3 totals 15 residues. The germline V gene encodes CDR1 SGHKS and CDR2 YYEKEE (reference sequence). The ends were cut back, 2 bases at V and 4 bases at J, with 15 bases in the middle. CDR3 nucleotides: TGTGCCAGCAGCTTAATCATCGGCGGATTCACTGAAGCTTTCTTT. This codes for CASSLIIGGFTEAFF.

This clonotype showed up just a few times. The chain is built from TRBV5-1 and TRBJ2-1; 10 bases match TRBD2. V lost 4 bases to trimming and J lost 3 bases; unmatched junction nucleotides: 10. Looked up from germline, CDR1 is SGHRS and CDR2 is YFSETQ. This CDR3 is 17 amino acids long. CDR3 residues: CASSPWMGLANYNEQFF. The CDR3 bases are TGCGCCAGCAGCCCGTGGATGGGACTAGCGAACTACAATGAGCAGTTCTTC.